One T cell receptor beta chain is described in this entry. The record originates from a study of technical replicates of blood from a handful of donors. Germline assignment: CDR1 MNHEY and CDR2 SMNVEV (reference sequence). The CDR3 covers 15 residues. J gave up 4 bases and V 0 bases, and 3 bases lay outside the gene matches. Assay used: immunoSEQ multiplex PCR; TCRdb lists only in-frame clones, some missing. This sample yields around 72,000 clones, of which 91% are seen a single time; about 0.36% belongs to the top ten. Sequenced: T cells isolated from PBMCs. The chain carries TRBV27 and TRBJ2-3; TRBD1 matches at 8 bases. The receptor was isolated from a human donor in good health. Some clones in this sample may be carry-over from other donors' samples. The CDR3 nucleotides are TGTGCCAGCAGTTTATCCACAGGGGGTGCAGATACGCAGTATTTT. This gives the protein CASSLSTGGADTQYF.